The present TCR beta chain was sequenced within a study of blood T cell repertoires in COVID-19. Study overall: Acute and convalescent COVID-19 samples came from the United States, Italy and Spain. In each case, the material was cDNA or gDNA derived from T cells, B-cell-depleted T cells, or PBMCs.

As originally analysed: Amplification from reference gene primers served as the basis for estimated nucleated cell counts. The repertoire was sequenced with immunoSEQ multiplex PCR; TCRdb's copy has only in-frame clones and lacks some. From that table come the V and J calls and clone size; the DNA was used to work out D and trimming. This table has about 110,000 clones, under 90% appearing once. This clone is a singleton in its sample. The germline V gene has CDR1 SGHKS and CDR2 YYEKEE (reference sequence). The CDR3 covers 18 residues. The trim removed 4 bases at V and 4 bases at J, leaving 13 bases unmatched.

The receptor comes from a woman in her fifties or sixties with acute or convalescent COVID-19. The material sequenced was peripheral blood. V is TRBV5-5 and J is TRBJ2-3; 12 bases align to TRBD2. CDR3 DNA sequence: TGTGCCAGCAGCCTACGCTCCGGAACTAGCGGGGGGTCAGATACGCAGTATTTT. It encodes CASSLRSGTSGGSDTQYF.